A single sample is the source of the 4 T cell receptor beta chains below, sequenced in a study of STAT5B mutations in CD4+ large granular lymphocyte leukemia. This table comes from immunoSEQ multiplex PCR, and its TCRdb copy is limited to in-frame clones, with some not included. The table has around 21,000 clones, roughly 80% seen once. The sequenced sample was CD4+ T cells from blood buffy coats. The receptors originated from a human donor in good health.

This clone showed up just a few times. The genes are TRBV20-1 and TRBJ1-5, with D possibly matching TRBD1 (6 bases). Trimming removed 7 bases from V and 7 bases from J, with 8 bases in between. The V gene's germline CDR1 is DFQATT and CDR2 SNEGSKA (reference sequence). The CDR3 contains 10 residues. The CDR3 spells CSVGGQPQHF. The DNA of the CDR3 is TGCAGTGTGGGGGGCCAGCCCCAGCATTTT.

This clone was seen more than once but under ten times. At one end, the junction sequence differs from germline, possibly due to a read error. The chain uses TRBV4-2 and TRBJ2-6, with 12 bases fitting TRBD2. The V gene's germline CDR1 is LGHNA and CDR2 YNFKEQ. CDR3 length: 18 residues. The CDR3 is CASSPGLAGASAANVLTF. The CDR3 DNA sequence: TGTGCCAGCAGCCCGGGACTAGCGGGCGCCTCTGCGGCCAACGTCCTGACTTTC.

The chain recombines TRBV2 with TRBJ2-7; 7 bases align to TRBD2. CDR1 SNHLY and CDR2 FYNNEI come from the germline V gene. The ends lost 6 bases at V and 3 bases at J; junction bases unmatched: 11. There are 15 residues in the CDR3. The CDR3 sequence is CASRTQAGPIYEQYF. For the CDR3, the DNA is TGTGCCAGCAGAACTCAAGCGGGACCAATCTACGAGCAGTACTTC.

The chain is built from TRBV5-4 and TRBJ2-1; maybe TRBD1 (6 bases). Trimming cost V 4 bases and J 4 bases, with 15 bases left between them. Germline values: CDR1 SGHNT, CDR2 YYREEE (reference sequence). The CDR3 consists of 15 residues. The CDR3 DNA sequence: TGTGCCAGCAGCCAGGGGAAGGCCACTTACAATGAGCAGTTCTTC. Translation: CASSQGKATYNEQFF.